The 9 T cell receptor beta chains below all came from one sample that was sequenced in a study of brain T cells in children with intractable seizures. Only cases whose brain tissue showed the highest T cell transcript signatures were sequenced. The table came from immunoSEQ multiplex PCR; TCRdb's copy has only in-frame clones and leaves some out. The profile shows 4,500 to 5,500 clones, around 92% of them singletons. Sequenced here: resected brain tissue, sampled at surgery. The receptor source for this set is a boy under two years old with focal cortical dysplasia and intractable seizures.

The chain has TRBV6-1 and TRBJ1-1; no firm D call. The V end was cut by 3 bases, the J end by 0 bases, with 8 bases between. This CDR3 comprises 14 residues. The germline CDR1 and CDR2 sequences are MNHNS and SASEGT. CDR3 nucleotides: TGTGCCAGCAGTGACCGGACCATGAACACTGAAGCTTTCTTT. Translating gives CASSDRTMNTEAFF.

This clone appeared a single time. J is TRBJ1-4 and V is TRBV15, with D uncertain. V was trimmed by 5 bases and J by 1 base, leaving 11 bases between them. Germline CDR1 reads LNHNV; CDR2 reads YYDKDF (reference sequence). This CDR3 comprises 15 residues. The CDR3 DNA reads TGTGCCACCAGCGTCCTATTGATAACTAATGAAAAACTGTTTTTT. Translating it yields CATSVLLITNEKLFF.

The rearrangement uses TRBV12-5 and TRBJ2-3; maybe TRBD1 (5 bases). This CDR3 region has 15 residues. V gave up 6 bases and J gave up 2 bases, with 15 bases separating them. Germline CDR1 reads LGHNT; CDR2 reads FRNRAP. The CDR3 is CASGPPGHITDTQYF. The DNA for the CDR3 is TGTGCTAGTGGCCCCCCCGGACATATCACAGATACGCAGTATTTT.

The gene calls are TRBV12-5 and TRBJ1-5; a possible D gene is TRBD1 (5 bases). Germline V gene data show CDR1 as LGHNT and CDR2 as FRNRAP. V shed 2 bases and J shed 0 bases, with 11 bases lying between them. This CDR3 is 16 amino acids long. DNA for the CDR3: TGTGCTAGTGGTTTGTACGGACACCGTAGCAATCAGCCCCAGCATTTT. Its protein is CASGLYGHRSNQPQHF.

A single count supports this clone. The genes are TRBV28 and TRBJ2-1; the match to TRBD2 covers 14 bases. After removal of 5 bases from V and 3 bases from J, the junction contained 3 bases not matched to a gene. The CDR3 loop spans 16 amino acids. CDR1 is MDHEN and CDR2 is SYDVKM in the germline V gene. CDR3: CASSGTSGRVYNEQFF. In nucleotides, the CDR3 is TGTGCCAGCAGTGGGACTAGCGGGAGAGTCTACAATGAGCAGTTCTTC.

V usage is TRBV2 and J usage is TRBJ2-7; D gene ambiguous. V lost 6 bases to trimming and J lost 3 bases, with 9 bases between them. In germline, CDR1 is SNHLY, CDR2 FYNNEI. The CDR3 is 12 residues long. The chain's CDR3 is CASSQNHYEQYF. In nucleotides, the CDR3 is TGTGCCAGCAGCCAAAATCACTACGAGCAGTACTTC.

This sequence joins TRBV3-1 (or the pseudogene TRBV3-2) and TRBJ2-1, with TRBD2 matching over 7 bases. CDR3 size: 14 residues. With V trimmed by 3 bases and J by 4 bases, 3 bases remained unmatched. Germline V gene lookup returns CDR1 LGHDT and CDR2 YNNKEL (reference sequence). CDR3 amino acids: CASSQWGGYNEQFF. CDR3 bases: TGTGCCAGCAGCCAGTGGGGGGGGTACAATGAGCAGTTCTTC.

This clone was seen more than once but under ten times. V gene TRBV7-9 combines with J gene TRBJ1-1, with no clear D. CDR1 is SEHNR and CDR2 is FQNEAQ in the germline V gene (reference sequence). The CDR3 loop spans 16 amino acids. Trimming pared 5 bases from V and 2 bases from J, leaving 18 bases between. The chain's CDR3 is CASSLLAVAFNTEAFF. In DNA form, the CDR3 reads TGTGCCAGCAGCCTGCTAGCGGTGGCATTTAACACTGAAGCTTTCTTT.

The V and J genes are TRBV7-9 and TRBJ2-2; 8 nucleotides match TRBD1. Germline V gives CDR1 SEHNR, CDR2 FQNEAQ (reference sequence). The CDR3 loop spans 15 amino acids. J lost 5 bases, V lost 5 bases, and 7 bases had no gene match. CDR3: CASSPGQGLTGELFF. The CDR3 coding sequence is TGTGCCAGCAGCCCTGGACAGGGATTAACCGGGGAGCTGTTTTTT.